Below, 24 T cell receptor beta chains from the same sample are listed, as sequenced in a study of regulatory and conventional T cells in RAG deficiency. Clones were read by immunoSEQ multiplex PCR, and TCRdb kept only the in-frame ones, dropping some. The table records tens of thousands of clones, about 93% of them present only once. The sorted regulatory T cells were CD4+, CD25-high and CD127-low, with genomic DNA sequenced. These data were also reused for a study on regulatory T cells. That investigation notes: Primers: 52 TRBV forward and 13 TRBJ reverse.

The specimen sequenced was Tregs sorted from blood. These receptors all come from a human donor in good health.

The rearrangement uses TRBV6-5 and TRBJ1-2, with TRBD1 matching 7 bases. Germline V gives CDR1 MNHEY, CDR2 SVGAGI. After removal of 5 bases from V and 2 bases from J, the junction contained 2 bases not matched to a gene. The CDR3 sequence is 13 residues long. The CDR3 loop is CASSRQGNYGYTF. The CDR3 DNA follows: TGTGCCAGCAGTAGACAGGGAAACTATGGCTACACCTTC.

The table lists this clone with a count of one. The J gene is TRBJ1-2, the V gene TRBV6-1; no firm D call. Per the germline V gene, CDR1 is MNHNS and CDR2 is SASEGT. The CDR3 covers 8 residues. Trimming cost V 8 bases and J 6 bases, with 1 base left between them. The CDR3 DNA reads TGTGCCAGCGATGGCTACACCTTC. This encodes CASDGYTF.

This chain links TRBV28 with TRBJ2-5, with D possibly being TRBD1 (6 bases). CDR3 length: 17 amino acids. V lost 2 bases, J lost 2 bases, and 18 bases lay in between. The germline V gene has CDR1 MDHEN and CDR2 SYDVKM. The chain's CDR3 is CASSLNYRAQVQETQYF. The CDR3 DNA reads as TGTGCCAGCAGTTTAAATTACAGGGCCCAAGTTCAAGAGACCCAGTACTTC.

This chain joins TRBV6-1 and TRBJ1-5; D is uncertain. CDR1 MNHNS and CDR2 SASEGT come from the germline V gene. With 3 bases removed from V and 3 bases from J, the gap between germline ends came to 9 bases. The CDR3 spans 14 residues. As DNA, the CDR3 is TGTGCCAGCAGTGACGGGCTGATCAATCAGCCCCAGCATTTT. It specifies CASSDGLINQPQHF.

CDR3 sequence reads: CASSIPGSYGYTF. CDR3 sequence (DNA): TGTGCCAGTAGTATACCAGGGTCCTATGGCTACACCTTC. This chain connects TRBV19 to TRBJ1-2, with D possibly being TRBD1 (5 bases). V lost 2 bases to trimming and J lost 4 bases, with 8 bases between them. The CDR3 extends over 13 amino acids. The germline V gene has CDR1 LNHDA and CDR2 SQIVND (reference sequence).

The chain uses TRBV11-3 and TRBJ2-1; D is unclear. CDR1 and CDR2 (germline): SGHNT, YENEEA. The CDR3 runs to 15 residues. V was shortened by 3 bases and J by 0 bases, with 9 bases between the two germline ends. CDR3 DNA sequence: TGTGCCAGCAGCTTCCGTTTGAGCTCCTACAATGAGCAGTTCTTC. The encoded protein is CASSFRLSSYNEQFF.

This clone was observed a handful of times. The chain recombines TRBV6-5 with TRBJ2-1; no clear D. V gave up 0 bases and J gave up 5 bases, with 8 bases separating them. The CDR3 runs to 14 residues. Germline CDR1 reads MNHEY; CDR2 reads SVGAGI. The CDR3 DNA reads TGTGCCAGCAGTTACTCGCTGTGGGACAATGAGCAGTTCTTC. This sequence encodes CASSYSLWDNEQFF.

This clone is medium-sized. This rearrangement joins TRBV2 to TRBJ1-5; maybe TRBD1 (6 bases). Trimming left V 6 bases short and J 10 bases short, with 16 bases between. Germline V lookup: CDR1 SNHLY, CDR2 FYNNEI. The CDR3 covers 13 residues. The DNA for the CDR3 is TGTGCCAGCAGGGTTTCTCAGGGGAGCCCCCAGCATTTT. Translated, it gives CASRVSQGSPQHF.

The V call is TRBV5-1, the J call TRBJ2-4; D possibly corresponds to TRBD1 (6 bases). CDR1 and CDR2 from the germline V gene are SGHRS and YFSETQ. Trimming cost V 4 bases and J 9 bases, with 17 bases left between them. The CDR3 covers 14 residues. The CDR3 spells CASSPGSRGGIQYF. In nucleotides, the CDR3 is TGCGCCAGCAGCCCTGGGAGCAGGGGTGGCATTCAGTACTTC.

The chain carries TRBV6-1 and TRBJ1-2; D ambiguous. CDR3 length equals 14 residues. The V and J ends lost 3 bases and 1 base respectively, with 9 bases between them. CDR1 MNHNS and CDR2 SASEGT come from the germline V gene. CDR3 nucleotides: TGTGCCAGCAGTGATCCAAGCCTTAACTATGGCTACACCTTC. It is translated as CASSDPSLNYGYTF.

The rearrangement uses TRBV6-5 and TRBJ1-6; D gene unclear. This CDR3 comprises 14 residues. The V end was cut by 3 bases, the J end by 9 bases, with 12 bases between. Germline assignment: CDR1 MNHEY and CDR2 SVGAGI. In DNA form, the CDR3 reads TGTGCCAGCAGTTATCCAGTTTGGCGTTCACCCCTCCACTTT. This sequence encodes CASSYPVWRSPLHF.

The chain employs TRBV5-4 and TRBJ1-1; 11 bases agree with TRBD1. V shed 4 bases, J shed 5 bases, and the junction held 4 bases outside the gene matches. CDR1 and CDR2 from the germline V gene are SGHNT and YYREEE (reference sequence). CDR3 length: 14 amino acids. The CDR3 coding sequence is TGTGCCAGCAGCATAAGGGACAGGGGGACTGAAGCTTTCTTT. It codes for CASSIRDRGTEAFF.

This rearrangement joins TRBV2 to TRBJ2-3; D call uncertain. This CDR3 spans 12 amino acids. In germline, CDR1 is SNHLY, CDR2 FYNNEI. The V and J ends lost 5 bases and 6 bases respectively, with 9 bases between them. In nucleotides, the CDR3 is TGTGCCAGCAGTCTACTTGCGGATACGCAGTATTTT. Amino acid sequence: CASSLLADTQYF.

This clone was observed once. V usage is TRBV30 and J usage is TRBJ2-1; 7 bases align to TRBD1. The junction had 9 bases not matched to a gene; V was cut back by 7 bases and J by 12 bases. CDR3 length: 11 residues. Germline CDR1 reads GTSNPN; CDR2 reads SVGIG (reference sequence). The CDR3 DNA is TGTGCCTTTCAGAGGGGGCTTGGGCAGTTCTTC. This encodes CAFQRGLGQFF. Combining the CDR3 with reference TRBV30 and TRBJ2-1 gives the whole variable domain SQTIHQWPATLVQPVGSPLSLECTVEGTSNPNLYWYRQAAGRGLQLLFYSVGIGQISSEVPQNLSASRPQDRQFILSSKKLLLSDSGFYLCAFQRGLGQFFGPGTRLTVL.

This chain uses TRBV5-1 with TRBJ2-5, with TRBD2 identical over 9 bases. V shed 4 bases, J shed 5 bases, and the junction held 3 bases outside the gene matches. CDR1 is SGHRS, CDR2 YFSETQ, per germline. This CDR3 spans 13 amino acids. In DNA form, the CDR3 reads TGCGCCAGCAGCATCGGGACTAGCGAGACCCAGTACTTC. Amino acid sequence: CASSIGTSETQYF.

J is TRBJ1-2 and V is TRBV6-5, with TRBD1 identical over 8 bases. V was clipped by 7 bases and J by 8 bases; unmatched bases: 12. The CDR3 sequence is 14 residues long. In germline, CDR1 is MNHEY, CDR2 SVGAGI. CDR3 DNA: TGTGCCAGCAAACTTTATCAGGGGGCTTACGGCTACACCTTC. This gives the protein CASKLYQGAYGYTF.

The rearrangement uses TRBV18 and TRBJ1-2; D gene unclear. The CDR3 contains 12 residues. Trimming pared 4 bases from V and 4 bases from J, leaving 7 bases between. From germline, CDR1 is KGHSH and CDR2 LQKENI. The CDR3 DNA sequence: TGTGCCAGCTCACACGAGCGCTATGGCTACACCTTC. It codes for CASSHERYGYTF. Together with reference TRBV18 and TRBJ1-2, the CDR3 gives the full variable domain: NAGVMQNPRHLVRRRGQEARLRCSPMKGHSHVYWYRQLPEEGLKFMVYLQKENIIDESGMPKERFSAEFPKEGPSILRIQQVVRGDSAAYFCASSHERYGYTFGSGTRLTVV.

Here the CDR3 reads CASSPRTVLRGATEAFF. The CDR3 DNA follows: TGTGCCAGTAGTCCTCGGACAGTCTTACGAGGGGCCACTGAAGCTTTCTTT. The rearrangement links TRBV19 to TRBJ1-1, with a weak D call TRBD1 (6 bases). Trimming removed 5 bases at V and 4 bases at J, with 23 bases between. This CDR3 has 17 residues. Germline V gives CDR1 LNHDA, CDR2 SQIVND (reference sequence). Combining the CDR3 with reference TRBV19 and TRBJ1-1 gives the whole variable domain DGGITQSPKYLFRKEGQNVTLSCEQNLNHDAMYWYRQDPGQGLRLIYYSQIVNDFQKGDIAEGYSVSREKKESFPLTVTSAQKNPTAFYLCASSPRTVLRGATEAFFGQGTRLTVV.

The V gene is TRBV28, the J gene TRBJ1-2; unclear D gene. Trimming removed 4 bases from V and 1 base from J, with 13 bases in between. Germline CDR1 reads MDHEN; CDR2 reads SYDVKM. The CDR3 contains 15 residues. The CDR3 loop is CASSWSGYNNYGYTF. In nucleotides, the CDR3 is TGTGCCAGCAGTTGGTCGGGATATAATAACTATGGCTACACCTTC.

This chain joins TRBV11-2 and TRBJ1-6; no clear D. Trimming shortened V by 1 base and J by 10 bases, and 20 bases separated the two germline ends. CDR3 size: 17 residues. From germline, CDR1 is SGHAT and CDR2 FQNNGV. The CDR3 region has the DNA TGTGCCAGCAGCTTAGGTCGACTCTTAACTATGTTATCACCCCTCCACTTT. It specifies CASSLGRLLTMLSPLHF.

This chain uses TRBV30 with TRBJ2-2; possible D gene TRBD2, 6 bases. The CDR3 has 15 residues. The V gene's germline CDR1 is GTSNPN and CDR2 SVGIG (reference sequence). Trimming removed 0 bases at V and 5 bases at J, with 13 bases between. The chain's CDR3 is CAWSVRGTRTGELFF. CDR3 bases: TGTGCCTGGAGTGTACGGGGGACGAGGACCGGGGAGCTGTTTTTT.

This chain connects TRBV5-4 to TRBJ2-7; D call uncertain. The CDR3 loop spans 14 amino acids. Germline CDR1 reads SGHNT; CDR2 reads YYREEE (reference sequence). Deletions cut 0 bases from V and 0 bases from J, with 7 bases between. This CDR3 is CASSLAAGSYEQYF. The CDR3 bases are TGTGCCAGCAGCTTGGCCGCAGGCTCCTACGAGCAGTACTTC.

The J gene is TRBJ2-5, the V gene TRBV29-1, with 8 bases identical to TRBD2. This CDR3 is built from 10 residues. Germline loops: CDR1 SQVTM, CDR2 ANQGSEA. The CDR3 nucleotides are TGCAGTGCGGGGGGCGAGACCCAGTACTTC. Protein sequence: CSAGGETQYF.

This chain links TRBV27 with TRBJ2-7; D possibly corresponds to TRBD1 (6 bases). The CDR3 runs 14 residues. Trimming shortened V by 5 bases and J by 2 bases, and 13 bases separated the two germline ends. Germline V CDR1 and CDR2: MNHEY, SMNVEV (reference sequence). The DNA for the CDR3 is TGTGCCAGCAGTCCCGGGACACCGACCTACGAGCAGTACTTC. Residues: CASSPGTPTYEQYF.